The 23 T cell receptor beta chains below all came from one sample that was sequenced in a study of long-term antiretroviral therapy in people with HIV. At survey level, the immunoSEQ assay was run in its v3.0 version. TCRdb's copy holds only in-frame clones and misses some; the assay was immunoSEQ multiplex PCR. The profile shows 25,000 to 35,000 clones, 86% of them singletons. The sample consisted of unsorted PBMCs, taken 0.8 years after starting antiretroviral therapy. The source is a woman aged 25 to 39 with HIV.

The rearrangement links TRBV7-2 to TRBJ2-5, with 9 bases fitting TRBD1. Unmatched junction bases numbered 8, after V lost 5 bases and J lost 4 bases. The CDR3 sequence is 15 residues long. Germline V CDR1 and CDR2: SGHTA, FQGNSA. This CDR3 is CASSQSRDRVETQYF. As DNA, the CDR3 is TGTGCCAGCAGCCAGTCCCGGGACAGGGTAGAGACCCAGTACTTC. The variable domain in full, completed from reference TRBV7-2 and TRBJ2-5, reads GAGVSQSPSNKVTEKGKDVELRCDPISGHTALYWYRQSLGQGLEFLIYFQGNSAPDKSGLPSDRFSAERTGGSVSTLTIQRTQQEDSAVYLCASSQSRDRVETQYFGPGTRLLVL.

The CDR3 protein is CAWRGQGGQPQHF. CDR3 nucleotide sequence: TGTGCCTGGCGCGGACAGGGCGGGCAGCCCCAGCATTTT. The J gene is TRBJ1-5, the V gene TRBV30; TRBD1 aligns across 8 bases. Germline V gene lookup returns CDR1 GTSNPN and CDR2 SVGIG (reference sequence). Trimming took 5 bases from V and 7 from J; bases not matched to a gene: 7. CDR3 length equals 13 residues.

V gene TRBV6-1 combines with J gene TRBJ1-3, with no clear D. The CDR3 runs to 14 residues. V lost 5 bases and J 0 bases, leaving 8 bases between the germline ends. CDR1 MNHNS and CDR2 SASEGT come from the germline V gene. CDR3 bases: TGTGCCAGCAGTCCCGGTTTCTCTGGAAACACCATATATTTT. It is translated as CASSPGFSGNTIYF.

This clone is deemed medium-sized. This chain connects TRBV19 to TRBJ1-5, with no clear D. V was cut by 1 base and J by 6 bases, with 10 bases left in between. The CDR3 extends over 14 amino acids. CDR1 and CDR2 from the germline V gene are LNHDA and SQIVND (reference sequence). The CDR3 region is CASSIGAYGQPQHF. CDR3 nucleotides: TGTGCCAGTAGTATAGGAGCTTATGGTCAGCCCCAGCATTTT.

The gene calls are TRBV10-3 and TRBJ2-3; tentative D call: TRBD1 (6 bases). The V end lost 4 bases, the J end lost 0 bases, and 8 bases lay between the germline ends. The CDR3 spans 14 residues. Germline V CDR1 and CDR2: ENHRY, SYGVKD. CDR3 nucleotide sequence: TGTGCCATCAGTGGGACAGTGAGCACAGATACGCAGTATTTT. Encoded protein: CAISGTVSTDTQYF.

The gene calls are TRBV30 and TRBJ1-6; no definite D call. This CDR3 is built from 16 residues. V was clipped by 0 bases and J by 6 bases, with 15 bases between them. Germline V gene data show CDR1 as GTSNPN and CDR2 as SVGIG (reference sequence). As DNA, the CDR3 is TGTGCCTGGAGTGTGATGGGGATTTCCCTTAATTCACCCCTCCACTTT. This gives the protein CAWSVMGISLNSPLHF. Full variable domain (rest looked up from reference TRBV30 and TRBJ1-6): SQTIHQWPATLVQPVGSPLSLECTVEGTSNPNLYWYRQAAGRGLQLLFYSVGIGQISSEVPQNLSASRPQDRQFILSSKKLLLSDSGFYLCAWSVMGISLNSPLHFGNGTRLTVT.

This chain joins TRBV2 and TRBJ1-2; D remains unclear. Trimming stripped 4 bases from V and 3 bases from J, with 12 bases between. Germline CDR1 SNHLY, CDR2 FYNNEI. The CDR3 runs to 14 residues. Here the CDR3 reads CASSVAAAYYGYTF. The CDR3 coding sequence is TGTGCCAGCAGTGTGGCGGCAGCGTACTATGGCTACACCTTC.

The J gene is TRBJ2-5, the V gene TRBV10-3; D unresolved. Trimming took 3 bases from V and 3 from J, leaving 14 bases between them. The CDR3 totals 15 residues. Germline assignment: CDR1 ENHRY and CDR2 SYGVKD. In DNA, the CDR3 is TGTGCCATCAGTGACTCCCGGGCCCAGAAAGAGACCCAGTACTTC. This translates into CAISDSRAQKETQYF.

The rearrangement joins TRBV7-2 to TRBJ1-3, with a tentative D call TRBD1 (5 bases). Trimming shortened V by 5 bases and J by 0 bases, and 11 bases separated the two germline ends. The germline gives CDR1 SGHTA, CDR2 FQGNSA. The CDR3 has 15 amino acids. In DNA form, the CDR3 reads TGTGCCAGCAGCCGGGACTTTTCCTCTGGAAACACCATATATTTT. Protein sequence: CASSRDFSSGNTIYF.

Here the CDR3 reads CAISESTRGATEAFF. DNA of the CDR3: TGTGCCATCAGTGAGTCTACGAGGGGGGCCACTGAAGCTTTCTTT. This rearrangement joins TRBV10-3 to TRBJ1-1, with D possibly matching TRBD1 (6 bases). Per germline, CDR1 ENHRY and CDR2 SYGVKD. V was clipped by 0 bases and J by 4 bases, with 12 bases between them. This CDR3 region has 15 residues.

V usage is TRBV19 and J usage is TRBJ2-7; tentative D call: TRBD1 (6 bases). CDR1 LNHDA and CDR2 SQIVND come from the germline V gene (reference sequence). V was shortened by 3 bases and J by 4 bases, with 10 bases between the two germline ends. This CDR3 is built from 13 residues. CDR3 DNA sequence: TGTGCCAGTAGTATCGGGACATCTTACGAGCAGTACTTC. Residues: CASSIGTSYEQYF.

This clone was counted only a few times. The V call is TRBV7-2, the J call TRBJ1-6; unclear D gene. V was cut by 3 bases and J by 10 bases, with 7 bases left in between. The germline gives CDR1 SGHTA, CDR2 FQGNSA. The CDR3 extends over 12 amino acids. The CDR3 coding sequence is TGTGCCAGCAGCTTCCAAAGGTCACCCCTCCACTTT. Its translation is CASSFQRSPLHF.

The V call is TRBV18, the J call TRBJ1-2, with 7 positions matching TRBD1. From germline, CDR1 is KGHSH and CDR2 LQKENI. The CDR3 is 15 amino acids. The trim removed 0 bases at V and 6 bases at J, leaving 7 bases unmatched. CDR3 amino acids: CASSPPVGQVHGYTF. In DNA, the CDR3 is TGTGCCAGCTCACCACCCGTAGGACAGGTACATGGCTACACCTTC.

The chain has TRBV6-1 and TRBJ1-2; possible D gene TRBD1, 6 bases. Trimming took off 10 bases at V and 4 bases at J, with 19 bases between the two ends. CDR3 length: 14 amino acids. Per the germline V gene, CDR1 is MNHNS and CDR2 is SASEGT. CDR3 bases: TGTGCCACGGGCCCAACAGGGTTCTCCTATGGCTACACCTTC. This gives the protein CATGPTGFSYGYTF.

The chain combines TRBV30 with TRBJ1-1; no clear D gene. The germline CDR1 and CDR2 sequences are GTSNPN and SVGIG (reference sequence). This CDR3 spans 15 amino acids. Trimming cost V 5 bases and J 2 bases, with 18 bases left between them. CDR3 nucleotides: TGTGCCTGGCGCCAGGACGGGTTGCTAAACACTGAAGCTTTCTTT. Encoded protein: CAWRQDGLLNTEAFF.

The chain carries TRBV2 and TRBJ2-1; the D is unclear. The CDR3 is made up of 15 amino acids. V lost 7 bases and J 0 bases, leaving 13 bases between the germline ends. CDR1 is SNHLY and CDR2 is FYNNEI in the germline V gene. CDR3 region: CASTVELSSYNEQFF. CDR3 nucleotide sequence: TGTGCCAGCACTGTCGAGCTTAGCTCCTACAATGAGCAGTTCTTC.

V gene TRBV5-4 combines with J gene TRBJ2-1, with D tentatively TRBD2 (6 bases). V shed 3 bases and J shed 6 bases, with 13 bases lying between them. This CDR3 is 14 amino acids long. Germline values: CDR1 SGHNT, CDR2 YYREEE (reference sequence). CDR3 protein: CASSSPGEGNEQFF. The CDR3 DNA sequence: TGTGCCAGCAGCTCCCCGGGGGAAGGCAATGAGCAGTTCTTC.

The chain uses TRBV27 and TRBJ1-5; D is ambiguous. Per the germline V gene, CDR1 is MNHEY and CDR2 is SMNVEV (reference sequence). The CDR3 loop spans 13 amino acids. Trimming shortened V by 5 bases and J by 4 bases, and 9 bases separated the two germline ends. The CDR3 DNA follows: TGTGCCAGCAGTCCGAACCCTAATCAGCCCCAGCATTTT. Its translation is CASSPNPNQPQHF.

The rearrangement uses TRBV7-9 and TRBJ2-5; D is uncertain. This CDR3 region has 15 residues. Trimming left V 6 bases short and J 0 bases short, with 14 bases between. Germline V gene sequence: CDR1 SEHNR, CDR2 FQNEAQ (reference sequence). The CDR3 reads CASRPFGRDQETQYF. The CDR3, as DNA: TGTGCCAGCAGACCTTTCGGACGCGACCAAGAGACCCAGTACTTC.

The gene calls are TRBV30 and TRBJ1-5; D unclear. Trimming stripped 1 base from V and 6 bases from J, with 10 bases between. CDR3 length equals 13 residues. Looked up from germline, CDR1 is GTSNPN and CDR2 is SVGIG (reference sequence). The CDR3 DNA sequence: TGTGCCTGGAGTGGTCTCCCTAGTCAGCCCCAGCATTTT. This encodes CAWSGLPSQPQHF.

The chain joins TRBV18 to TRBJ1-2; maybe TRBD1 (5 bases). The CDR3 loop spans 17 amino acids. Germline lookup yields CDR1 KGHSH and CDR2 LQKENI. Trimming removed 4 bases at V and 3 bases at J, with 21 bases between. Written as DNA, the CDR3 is TGTGCCAGCTCACTCTTTGAGTTGGGGGGGACGGACTATGGCTACACCTTC. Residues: CASSLFELGGTDYGYTF.

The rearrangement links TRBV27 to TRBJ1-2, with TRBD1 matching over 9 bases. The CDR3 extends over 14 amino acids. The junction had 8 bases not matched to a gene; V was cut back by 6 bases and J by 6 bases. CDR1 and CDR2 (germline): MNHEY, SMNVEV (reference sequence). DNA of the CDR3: TGTGCCAGCAGGCAACGTCGGGACAGGGATGGCTACACCTTC. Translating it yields CASRQRRDRDGYTF.

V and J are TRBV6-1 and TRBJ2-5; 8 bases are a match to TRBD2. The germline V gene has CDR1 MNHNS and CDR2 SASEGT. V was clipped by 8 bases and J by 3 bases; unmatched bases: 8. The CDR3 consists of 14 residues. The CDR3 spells CASLPTSGKETQYF. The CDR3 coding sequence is TGTGCCAGCCTACCAACTAGCGGCAAAGAGACCCAGTACTTC.